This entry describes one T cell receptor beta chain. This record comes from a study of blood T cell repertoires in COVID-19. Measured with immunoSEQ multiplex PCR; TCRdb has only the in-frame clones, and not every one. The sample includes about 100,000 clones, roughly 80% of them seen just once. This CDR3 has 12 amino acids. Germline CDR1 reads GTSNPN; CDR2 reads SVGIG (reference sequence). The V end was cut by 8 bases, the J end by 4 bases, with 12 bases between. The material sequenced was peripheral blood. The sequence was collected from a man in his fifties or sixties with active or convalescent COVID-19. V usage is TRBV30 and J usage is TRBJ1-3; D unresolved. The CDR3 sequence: CARSNEGNTIYF. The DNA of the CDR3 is TGTGCCCGGTCAAATGAGGGAAACACCATATATTTT.